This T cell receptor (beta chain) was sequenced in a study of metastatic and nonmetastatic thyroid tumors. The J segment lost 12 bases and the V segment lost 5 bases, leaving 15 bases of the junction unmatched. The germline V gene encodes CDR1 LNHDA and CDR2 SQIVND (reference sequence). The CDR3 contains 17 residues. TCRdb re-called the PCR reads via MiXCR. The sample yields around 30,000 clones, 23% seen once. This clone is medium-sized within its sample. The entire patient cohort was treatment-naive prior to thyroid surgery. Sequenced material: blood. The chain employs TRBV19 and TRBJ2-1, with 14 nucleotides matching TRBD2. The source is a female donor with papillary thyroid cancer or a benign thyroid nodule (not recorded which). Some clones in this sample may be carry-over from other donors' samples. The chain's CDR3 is CASSPITGTSGSIRQFF. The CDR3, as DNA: TGTGCCAGTAGTCCGATAACCGGGACTAGCGGGAGTATCCGGCAGTTCTTC.